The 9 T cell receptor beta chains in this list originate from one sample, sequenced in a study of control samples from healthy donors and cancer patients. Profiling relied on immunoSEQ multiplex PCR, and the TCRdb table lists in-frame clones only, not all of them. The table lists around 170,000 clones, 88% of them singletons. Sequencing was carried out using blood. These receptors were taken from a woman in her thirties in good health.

CDR3 coding DNA: TGTGCCAGCAGCCAAGATCGGGGGGTATTGGACTATGGCTACACCTTC. It encodes CASSQDRGVLDYGYTF. The chain is built from TRBV3-1 (or the pseudogene TRBV3-2) and TRBJ1-2, with TRBD1 as a possible D gene (5 bases). Between the trimmed V and J ends, which lost 0 bases and 3 bases, there was a span of 14 bases. Germline-derived CDR1 and CDR2 are LGHDT and YNNKEL (reference sequence). The CDR3 is 16 amino acids.

The CDR3 loop reads CASSRGGTYGYTF. As DNA, the CDR3 is TGTGCCAGCAGCAGGGGTGGGACCTATGGCTACACCTTC. V usage is TRBV6-5 and J usage is TRBJ1-2; weak D call: TRBD1 (6 bases). V gave up 6 bases and J gave up 4 bases, with 12 bases separating them. The CDR3 is 13 residues long. Germline assignment: CDR1 MNHEY and CDR2 SVGAGI.

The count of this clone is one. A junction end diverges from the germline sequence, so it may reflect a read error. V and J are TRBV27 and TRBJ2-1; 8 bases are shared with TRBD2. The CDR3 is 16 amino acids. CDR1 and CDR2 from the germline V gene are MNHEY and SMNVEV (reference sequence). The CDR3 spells CVSSLSAGGNYNEQFF. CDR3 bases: TGTGTCAGCAGTTTATCGGCGGGGGGCAATTACAATGAGCAGTTCTTC.

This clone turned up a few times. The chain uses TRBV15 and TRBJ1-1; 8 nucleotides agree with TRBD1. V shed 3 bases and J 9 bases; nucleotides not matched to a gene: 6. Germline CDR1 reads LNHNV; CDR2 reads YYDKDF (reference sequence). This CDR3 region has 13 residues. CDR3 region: CATSSTRTGQAFF. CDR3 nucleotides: TGTGCCACCAGCAGTACTCGGACAGGGCAAGCTTTCTTT.

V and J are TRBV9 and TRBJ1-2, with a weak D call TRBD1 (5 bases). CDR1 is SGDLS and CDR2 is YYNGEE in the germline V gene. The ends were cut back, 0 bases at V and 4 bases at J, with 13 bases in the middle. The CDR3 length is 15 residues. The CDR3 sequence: CASSVGGGAGYGYTF. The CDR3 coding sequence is TGTGCCAGCAGCGTAGGAGGAGGGGCGGGCTATGGCTACACCTTC.

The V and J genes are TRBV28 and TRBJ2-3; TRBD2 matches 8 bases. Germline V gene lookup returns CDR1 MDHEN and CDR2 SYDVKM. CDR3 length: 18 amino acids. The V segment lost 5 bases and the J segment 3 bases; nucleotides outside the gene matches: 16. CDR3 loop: CASSQILSGIGVTDTQYF. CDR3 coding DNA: TGTGCCAGCAGTCAGATCCTTAGCGGGATAGGGGTAACAGATACGCAGTATTTT.

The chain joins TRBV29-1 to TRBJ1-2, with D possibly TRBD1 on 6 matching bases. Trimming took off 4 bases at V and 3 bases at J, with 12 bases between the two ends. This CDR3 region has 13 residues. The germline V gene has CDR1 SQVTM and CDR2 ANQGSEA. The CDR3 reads CSVGRGADYGYTF. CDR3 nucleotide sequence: TGCAGCGTTGGCCGGGGGGCTGACTATGGCTACACCTTC.

The CDR3 is CASSEARGTGANVLTF. CDR3 bases: TGTGCCAGCAGTGAAGCGCGGGGTACCGGGGCCAACGTCCTGACTTTC. This chain joins TRBV6-1 and TRBJ2-6, with D perhaps TRBD2 (6 bases). Looked up from germline, CDR1 is MNHNS and CDR2 is SASEGT. The CDR3 length is 16 residues. V lost 0 bases, J lost 4 bases, and 10 bases lay in between.

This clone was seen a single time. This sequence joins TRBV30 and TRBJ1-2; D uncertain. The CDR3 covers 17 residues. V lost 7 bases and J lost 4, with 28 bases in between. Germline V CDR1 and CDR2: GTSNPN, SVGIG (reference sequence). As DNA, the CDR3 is TGTGCCTTATCAGTTTGGGTTGATCGAGTGGCGTCCTATGGCTACACCTTC. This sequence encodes CALSVWVDRVASYGYTF.